The source of this T cell receptor beta chain is a study of shared clonotypes between healthy human individuals. Study-level results: The sampled material consisted only of blood, and tissue repertoires are likely to differ.

Data came from immunoSEQ multiplex PCR; TCRdb stores just in-frame clones and leaves some out. The sample has around 2.5 million clones; 80% to 95% are singletons. The germline V and J ends were trimmed by 4 bases and 5 bases, with 14 bases remaining between them. Per germline, CDR1 SGHTA and CDR2 FQGTGA. The CDR3 loop spans 14 amino acids. With regard to this clone: Its target is unknown.

The sequenced sample was naive CD4+ T cells from PBMCs. Subset in this sample: CD45RA+ positively selected. The V call is TRBV7-3, the J call TRBJ2-5; D is possibly TRBD2 (6 bases). The sequence was obtained from a man between 18 and 35 years old in good health. Some clones in this sample may be carry-over from other donors' samples. The CDR3 loop is CASSSSTSRETQYF. CDR3 DNA sequence: TGTGCCAGCAGCTCGTCGACTAGTCGGGAGACCCAGTACTTC.